This is a list of T cell receptor beta chains from one sample in a study of CD8 T cells in Susac syndrome. MiXCR was run by TCRdb on the immunoSEQ multiplex PCR reads, yielding one entry per CDR3 protein. The sample has around 180,000 distinct CDR3 sequences, around 94% seen once; the top ten hold roughly 0.11%. The material sequenced was CD4+ T cells from PBMCs. The receptor source for this set is a human donor with Susac syndrome. The CDR3 runs from the conserved cysteine through the conserved F or W. The D gene is left open where the match is weak. Clone size is given for some rows only: seen once, a few or many times, or a class if the clone is expanded.

>TRBV20-1|.|TRBD2|TRBJ2-5
CSANRDYPQETQYF
TGCAGTGCGAACCGGGACTACCCACAAGAGACCCAGTACTTC
>TRBV11-2|.|TRBD1|TRBJ2-6
CASRPTGAGANVLTF
TGTGCCAGCAGACCTACAGGGGCCGGGGCCAACGTCCTGACTTTC
>TRBV9|once|TRBD1|TRBJ1-2
CASSVDQGAQGYTF
TGTGCCAGCAGCGTAGATCAGGGGGCGCAGGGCTACACCTTC
>TRBV29-1|.|.|TRBJ2-3
CSVDSGADTQYF
TGCAGCGTTGACTCAGGGGCAGATACGCAGTATTTT
>TRBV3-1|once|.|TRBJ2-7
CASSQLEMQYF
TGTGCCAGCAGCCAGCTAGAGATGCAGTACTTC
>TRBV20-1|.|.|TRBJ1-1
CSASAPHKNTEAFF
TGCAGTGCCTCCGCCCCGCATAAGAACACTGAAGCTTTCTTT
>TRBV6-5|.|TRBD2|TRBJ2-1
CASTKAGGGDEQFF
TGTGCCAGCACCAAAGCGGGGGGCGGTGATGAGCAGTTCTTC
>TRBV6-1|.|.|TRBJ1-2
CASSDRGRIYGYTF
TGTGCCAGCAGTGACCGGGGGCGGATATATGGCTACACCTTC
>TRBV29-1|.|TRBD2|TRBJ2-1
CSVERLAGGLYNEQFF
TGCAGCGTTGAAAGGCTAGCGGGGGGGTTATACAATGAGCAGTTCTTC
>TRBV5-1|.|.|TRBJ1-6
CASSHGSGQNSPLHF
TGCGCCAGCAGCCACGGTTCAGGGCAGAATTCACCCCTCCACTTT
>TRBV2|.|.|TRBJ2-3
CASSENLNSRQYF
TGTGCCAGCAGTGAAAATTTGAATAGCAGGCAGTATTTT
>TRBV21-1|once|.|TRBJ1-1
CASSPHRVGTEAFF
TGTGCCAGCAGCCCCCACAGGGTGGGCACTGAAGCTTTCTTT
>TRBV6-1|few|.|TRBJ1-1
CASSAGRDTEAFF
TGTGCCAGCAGCGCCGGACGGGACACTGAAGCTTTCTTT
>TRBV27|.|TRBD1|TRBJ2-7
CASIQTGGYEQYF
TGTGCCAGCATCCAGACAGGGGGCTACGAGCAGTACTTC
>TRBV30|.|.|TRBJ2-7
CAWSPRAYEQYF
TGTGCCTGGTCCCCGCGAGCCTACGAGCAGTACTTC
>TRBV15|.|.|TRBJ2-1
CATSRDLGSSYNEQFF
TGTGCCACCAGCAGAGATCTAGGGAGCTCCTACAATGAGCAGTTCTTC
>TRBV4-3|.|.|TRBJ2-3
CASSQVGRDTQYF
TGCGCCAGCAGCCAAGTTGGGAGAGATACGCAGTATTTT
>TRBV5-1|.|.|TRBJ2-5
CASSLGVQETQYF
TGTGCCAGCAGCTTGGGGGTCCAAGAGACCCAGTACTTC
>TRBV7-2|.|TRBD2|TRBJ2-4
CASSLRGTSGDKNIQYF
TGTGCCAGCAGCTTAAGAGGGACTAGCGGGGACAAAAACATTCAGTACTTC
>TRBV19|.|TRBD1|TRBJ1-6
CATGQGVSPLHF
TGTGCCACAGGACAGGGAGTGTCACCCCTCCACTTT
>TRBV9|.|.|TRBJ2-7
CASSVEEEQYF
TGTGCCAGCAGCGTAGAGGAGGAGCAGTACTTC
>TRBV20-1|.|.|TRBJ2-1
CSARTGEGYNEQFF
TGCAGTGCACGAACAGGGGAGGGCTACAATGAGCAGTTCTTC
>TRBV5-1|once|.|TRBJ2-7
CASSAGQPGEQYF
TGCGCCAGCAGCGCGGGACAGCCCGGCGAGCAGTACTTC
>TRBV20-1|.|.|TRBJ2-5
CSARDFRGQETQYF
TGCAGTGCTAGAGATTTTCGAGGGCAAGAGACCCAGTACTTC
>TRBV20-1|.|.|TRBJ1-3
CSARLDGNTIYF
TGCAGTGCTAGGTTAGATGGAAACACCATATATTTT
>TRBV6-5|few|TRBD1|TRBJ1-1
CASRTGQGDTEAFF
TGTGCCAGCAGAACAGGACAGGGGGACACTGAAGCTTTCTTT
>TRBV29-1|.|.|TRBJ1-4
CSAKDSPEKLFF
TGCAGCGCTAAGGACAGTCCGGAAAAACTGTTTTTT
>TRBV20-1|once|TRBD1|TRBJ1-5
CSASGQGVSQPQHF
TGCAGTGCTAGCGGGCAGGGGGTCAGTCAGCCCCAGCATTTT
>TRBV4-2|.|TRBD1|TRBJ1-1
CASSQDQNRGTYTEAFF
TGTGCCAGCAGCCAAGATCAGAACAGGGGTACGTACACTGAAGCTTTCTTT
>TRBV20-1|.|.|TRBJ2-4
CSASIRDGLNIQYF
TGCAGTGCTAGTATCCGGGACGGTCTAAACATTCAGTACTTC
>TRBV7-7|.|TRBD1|TRBJ2-1
CASRLDWTGFYNEQFF
TGTGCTAGCAGACTCGATTGGACAGGCTTCTACAATGAGCAGTTCTTC
>TRBV15|.|.|TRBJ2-2
CATSRGRADTGELFF
TGTGCCACCAGCAGAGGACGGGCAGACACCGGGGAGCTGTTTTTT
>TRBV4-2|.|TRBD1|TRBJ2-7
CASARQGNSYEQYF
TGTGCCAGCGCGAGACAGGGAAACTCCTACGAGCAGTACTTC
>TRBV11-3|.|TRBD1|TRBJ2-2
CASSFTLPGQGNTGELFF
TGTGCCAGCAGCTTTACCCTACCGGGACAGGGGAACACCGGGGAGCTGTTTTTT
>TRBV7-2|.|.|TRBJ1-5
CASSATTGGQPQHF
TGTGCCAGCAGCGCGACGACGGGAGGACAGCCCCAGCATTTT
>TRBV24-1|.|.|TRBJ2-1
CATSGGGAYGNEQFF
TGTGCCACCAGTGGAGGAGGGGCTTACGGCAATGAGCAGTTCTTC
>TRBV4-2|.|TRBD2|TRBJ2-2
CASSQGRTSGGDAGELFF
TGTGCCAGCAGCCAAGGAAGAACTAGCGGGGGGGACGCCGGGGAGCTGTTTTTT
>TRBV3-1|.|.|TRBJ1-2
CASSHDRRPDECGYTF
TGTGCCAGCAGCCATGACAGGCGCCCTGATGAGTGTGGCTACACCTTC
>TRBV2|.|.|TRBJ2-5
CASTRRETQYF
TGTGCCAGCACCAGAAGGGAGACCCAGTACTTC
>TRBV21-1|.|.|TRBJ2-3
CASSKGTRESEDTQYF
TGTGCCAGCAGCAAAGGGACTAGAGAAAGTGAAGATACGCAGTATTTT
>TRBV7-2|.|TRBD1|TRBJ2-5
CASRGQGGSETQYF
TGTGCCAGCAGGGGACAGGGGGGATCAGAGACCCAGTACTTC
>TRBV2|.|TRBD1|TRBJ2-4
CASSGTGGRENIQYF
TGTGCCAGCAGTGGGACAGGGGGCCGGGAAAACATTCAGTACTTC
>TRBV13|.|.|TRBJ1-4
CASSLVGVENEKLFF
TGTGCCAGCAGCTTAGTAGGGGTTGAAAATGAAAAACTGTTTTTT
>TRBV29-1|.|.|TRBJ1-4
CSAYQAEKLFF
TGCAGCGCGTATCAAGCTGAAAAACTGTTTTTT
>TRBV29-1|.|.|TRBJ2-3
CSVNGWGGRTDTQYF
TGCAGCGTTAACGGGTGGGGGGGGCGCACAGATACGCAGTATTTT
>TRBV25-1|.|.|TRBJ1-4
CASTSDRWREKLFF
TGTGCCAGCACCTCTGACAGGTGGAGGGAAAAACTGTTTTTT
>TRBV4-2|.|.|TRBJ1-2
CASSPRARGDGYTF
TGTGCCAGCAGCCCCCGTGCGAGGGGCGATGGCTACACCTTC
>TRBV5-1|.|.|TRBJ2-7
CASSLVANYEQYF
TGCGCCAGCAGCTTGGTAGCTAACTACGAGCAGTACTTC
>TRBV5-5|.|TRBD1|TRBJ1-1
CASSLSVGGYTEAFF
TGTGCCAGCAGCTTGTCGGTAGGGGGCTACACTGAAGCTTTCTTT
>TRBV5-1|.|TRBD1|TRBJ1-6
CASSFQGQYNSPLHF
TGCGCCAGCAGCTTCCAGGGACAGTATAATTCACCCCTCCACTTT
>TRBV16|.|.|TRBJ1-5
CASSQSSQNQPQHF
TGTGCCAGCAGCCAATCCTCGCAAAACCAGCCCCAGCATTTT
>TRBV12-3/TRBV12-4|.|TRBD2|TRBJ2-7
CASRVTSGGYEQYF
TGTGCCAGCAGGGTTACTAGCGGGGGCTACGAGCAGTACTTC
>TRBV30|.|.|TRBJ2-7
CAWSVGQGGEQYF
TGTGCCTGGAGTGTAGGGCAGGGCGGCGAGCAGTACTTC
>TRBV18|.|.|TRBJ2-7
CASSAAGKERDEQYF
TGTGCCAGCTCAGCCGCAGGAAAGGAGCGAGACGAGCAGTACTTC
>TRBV6-1|.|TRBD1|TRBJ1-2
CASSVAGGGYGYTF
TGTGCCAGCAGTGTCGCAGGGGGCGGCTATGGCTACACCTTC